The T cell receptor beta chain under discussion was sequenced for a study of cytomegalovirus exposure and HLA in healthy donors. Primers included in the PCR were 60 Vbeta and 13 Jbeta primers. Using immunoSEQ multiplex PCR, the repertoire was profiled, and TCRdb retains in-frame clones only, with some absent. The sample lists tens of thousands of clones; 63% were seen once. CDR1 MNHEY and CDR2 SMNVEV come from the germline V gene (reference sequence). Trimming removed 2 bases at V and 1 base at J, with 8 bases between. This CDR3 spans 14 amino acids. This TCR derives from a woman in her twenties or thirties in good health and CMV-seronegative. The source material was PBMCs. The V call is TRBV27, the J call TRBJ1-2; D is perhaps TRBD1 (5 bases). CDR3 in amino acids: CASSLTGGNYGYTF. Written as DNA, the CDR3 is TGTGCCAGCAGTTTAACGGGGGGTAACTATGGCTACACCTTC.